Here is one TCR beta chain with its context. The specificity of this receptor is unknown. Per-base quality was not reported, and no clone a single base away is much larger than it. Every donor in the study was a healthy Caucasian. Three pairs of female monozygotic twins, all aged about 18 to 30 years, were included in the twin cohort. Miltenyi CD45RO+ enrichment and human naive T-cell isolation kits were used to isolate memory (CD45RO+) and naive T cells from PBMC. These data originate in a study of identical twins (dated by TCRdb to 2016 to 2018). With regard to the full study: The study deep-sequenced TCR alpha and beta repertoires from monozygotic twins, unrelated adults of various ages and cord blood to test whether fetal clonotypes persist. To rule out contamination, the twin experiments were replicated at different times with different library preparation protocols. Findings and caveats that apply to the study as a whole: Zero-insertion analyses could be partly confounded by invariant T cells such as MAIT and iNKT, though diverse VJ usage argued against such confounding for most clonotypes. The excess sharing between twins in beta out-of-frame sequences was weaker because fewer shared sequences reduced the signal-to-noise ratio. Recombination models systematically underestimated out-of-frame TCR alpha sharing in monozygotic twins but agreed with sharing between unrelated individuals. Compared with coincidental sharing between unrelated individuals, an excess of low generation-probability sequences was observed among out-of-frame TCR alpha sequences shared between twins. Because the same donors could not be followed over many years, conclusions were based on cross-sectional statistical analysis. Fewer insertions were carried by abundant cord blood beta clonotypes, a similar but weaker trend appeared in young adult naive repertoires, and no such trend appeared in memory repertoires.

The germline V gene provides CDR1 MNHNS and CDR2 SASEGT. The trim is 1 base for V and 1 base for J, with a gap of 8 bases between the germline ends. The CDR3, from cysteine to phenylalanine, totals 16 residues. Kept here is only the CDR3 DNA, which spans 48 bases and is read in frame from base 1. Libraries were made using 5' RACE. Sequencing took place on an Illumina HiSeq 2000. Template switching introduced a universal primer binding site; the final cDNA contained a unique molecular identifier, enabling accurate counting of TCR cDNA molecules. Specific primers in the conserved constant-segment region were used to synthesize first-strand cDNA for the TCR alpha and beta chains. To control for contamination, every cDNA library carried two barcodes: a SMART-Mk sample barcode plus Illumina barcodes. TruSeq adapter sequences, together with Illumina sample barcodes, were added in two successive PCR steps. The TCR alpha and beta cDNA libraries were sequenced on the Illumina HiSeq platform using custom primers. Regarding the original processing steps: Raw reads were processed with MiGEC to extract unique molecular identifiers, and MiXCR was used to determine CDR3 positions. Recombination models were inferred per individual with the repgenHMM and IGoR tools using an EM algorithm. The analysis of shared clonotypes was done with the tcR package in R, with sharing normalized by the product of cloneset sizes. To study raw recombination free of thymic and clonal selection effects, out-of-frame nonproductive sequences were analyzed. In-frame beta chains were kept once TCRdb had trimmed the public reads at Q25 with fastp and called clones with MiXCR. Rows matching on CDR3 protein sequence are summarized as one entry with the most common DNA and genes. These V and J calls rely on TCRdb rather than the paper's analysis. Recorded for this sample are 200,000 to 250,000 distinct CDR3 sequences; 5.5% to 8% of them occurred a single time. The ten largest clones take up 3% to 4% of the sample.

These data were likewise used in another study, on yellow fever vaccine responses in identical twins. That second publication adds: The T cell response to vaccination in identical twins was reported by the authors to appear partly convergent and partly personalized. The study precisely tracked vaccine-responding T cell clones in identical twins.

This clonotype was sampled from a woman between 18 and 29 years old in good health. The V and J segments used are TRBV6-1 and TRBJ2-6, with the D gene not confidently named. Sequencing used memory (CD45RO+) T cells sorted from blood. Read against the paper, the sample's cell subset or site label means: CD45RO+ enriched T cells. The CDR3 protein: CASSEGSTSGANVLTF. At the DNA level, the sequence is TGTGCCAGCAGTGAAGGCAGCACTTCTGGGGCCAACGTCCTGACTTTC.